This TCR beta chain was sequenced in a study of T cell responses to AZD1222 COVID-19 vaccine. The wider study: Both about-4-week and about-12-week second-dose recipients were combined.

General study findings and limits: White British ancestry dominated among donors, who included more females, and clonal diversity was possibly underestimated.

Only one count was recorded for this clone. The antigen is not known. Measured with immunoSEQ multiplex PCR; TCRdb has only the in-frame clones, and not every one. The sample has roughly 170,000 clones, 90% seen once. Looked up from germline, CDR1 is KGHSH and CDR2 is LQKENI. This CDR3 has 15 amino acids. The V end lost 0 bases, the J end lost 4 bases, and 12 bases lay between the germline ends. Sequenced here: peripheral blood, sampled on day 0 of AZD1222 vaccination. This receptor was identified in an adult in good health. The chain uses TRBV18 and TRBJ2-5; D possibly matches TRBD1 or TRBD2 (6 bases each). CDR3 protein: CASSPPGRGGETQYF. For the CDR3, the DNA is TGTGCCAGCTCACCACCCGGCAGGGGAGGAGAGACCCAGTACTTC.